The entry below describes one T cell receptor beta chain. These data come from a study of PD-L1 blockade in urothelial cancer. Study overall: Male sex and bladder-origin urothelial cancer characterized about 85% of the roughly 30 patients. Enrolled patients had been treated previously with 0 to 3 chemotherapy regimens. Blood analyses occurred 3 weeks (second dose) and 6 weeks post treatment start.

Sequencing used immunoSEQ multiplex PCR; TCRdb keeps in-frame clones, though not all of them. The sample shows tens of thousands of clones, about 76% of them seen only once. Germline V gene data show CDR1 as SGHDT and CDR2 as YYEEEE. There are 12 residues in the CDR3. Trimming shortened V by 5 bases and J by 4 bases, and 9 bases separated the two germline ends. Time point reported: pretreatment peripheral blood. The cohort comprised individuals with locally advanced or metastatic urothelial carcinoma. The TCR was taken from a man aged 65 to 85 with urothelial cancer. This sample comprised PBMCs, obtained around atezolizumab (anti-PD-L1) treatment. This chain links TRBV5-6 with TRBJ1-2; tentatively, D is TRBD1 (6 bases). CDR3 sequence: CASRQDSYGYTF. The CDR3 DNA is TGTGCCAGCAGACAGGACAGCTATGGCTACACCTTC.